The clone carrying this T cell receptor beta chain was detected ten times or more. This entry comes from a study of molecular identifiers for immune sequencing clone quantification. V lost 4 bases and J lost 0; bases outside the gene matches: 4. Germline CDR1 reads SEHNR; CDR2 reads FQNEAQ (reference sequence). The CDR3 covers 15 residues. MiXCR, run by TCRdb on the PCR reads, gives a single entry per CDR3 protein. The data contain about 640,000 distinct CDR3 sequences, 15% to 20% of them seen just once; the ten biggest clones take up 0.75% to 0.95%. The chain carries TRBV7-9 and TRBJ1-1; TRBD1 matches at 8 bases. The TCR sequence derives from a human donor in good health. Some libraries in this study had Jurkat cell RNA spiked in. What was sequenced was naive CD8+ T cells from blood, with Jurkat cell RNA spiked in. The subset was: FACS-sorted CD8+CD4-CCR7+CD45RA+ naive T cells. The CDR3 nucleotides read TGTGCCAGCAGCTCCAGACAGGGGATGAACACTGAAGCTTTCTTT. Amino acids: CASSSRQGMNTEAFF.